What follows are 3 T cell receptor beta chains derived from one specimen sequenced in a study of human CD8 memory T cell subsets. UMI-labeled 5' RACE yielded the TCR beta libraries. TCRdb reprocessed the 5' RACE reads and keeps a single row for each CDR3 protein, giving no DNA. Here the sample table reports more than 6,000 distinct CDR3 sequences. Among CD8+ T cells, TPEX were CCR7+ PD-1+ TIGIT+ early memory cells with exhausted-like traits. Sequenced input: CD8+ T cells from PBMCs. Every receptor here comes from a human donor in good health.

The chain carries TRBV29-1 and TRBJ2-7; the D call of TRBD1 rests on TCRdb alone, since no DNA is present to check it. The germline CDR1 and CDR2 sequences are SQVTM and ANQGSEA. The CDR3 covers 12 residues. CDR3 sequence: CSFRDPAYEQYF.

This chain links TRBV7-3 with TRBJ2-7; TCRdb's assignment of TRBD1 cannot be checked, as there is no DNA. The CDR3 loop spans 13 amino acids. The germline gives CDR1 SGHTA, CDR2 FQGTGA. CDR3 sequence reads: CASSYRDGYEQYF.

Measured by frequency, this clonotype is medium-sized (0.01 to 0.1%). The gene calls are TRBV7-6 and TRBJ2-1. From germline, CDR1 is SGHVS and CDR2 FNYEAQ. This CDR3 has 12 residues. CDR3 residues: CASSSDSNEQFF.